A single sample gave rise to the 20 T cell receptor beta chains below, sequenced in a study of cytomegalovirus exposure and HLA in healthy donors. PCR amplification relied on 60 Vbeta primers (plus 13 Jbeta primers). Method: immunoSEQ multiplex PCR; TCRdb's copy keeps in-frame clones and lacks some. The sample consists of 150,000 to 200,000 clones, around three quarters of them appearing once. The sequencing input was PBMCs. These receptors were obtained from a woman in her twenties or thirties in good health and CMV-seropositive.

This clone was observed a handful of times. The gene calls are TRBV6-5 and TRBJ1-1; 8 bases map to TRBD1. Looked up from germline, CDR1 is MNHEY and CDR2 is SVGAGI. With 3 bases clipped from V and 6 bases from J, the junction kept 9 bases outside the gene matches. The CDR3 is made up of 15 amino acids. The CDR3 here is CASSYSLDRGAEAFF. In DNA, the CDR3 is TGTGCCAGCAGTTATTCCCTCGACAGGGGCGCTGAAGCTTTCTTT.

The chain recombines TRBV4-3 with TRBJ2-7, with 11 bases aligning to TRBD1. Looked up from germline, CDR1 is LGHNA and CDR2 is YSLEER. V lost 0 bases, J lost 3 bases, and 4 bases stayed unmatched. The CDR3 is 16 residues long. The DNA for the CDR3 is TGCGCCAGCAGCCAAGAGGGGACAGGGGGTTTCTACGAGCAGTACTTC. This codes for CASSQEGTGGFYEQYF.

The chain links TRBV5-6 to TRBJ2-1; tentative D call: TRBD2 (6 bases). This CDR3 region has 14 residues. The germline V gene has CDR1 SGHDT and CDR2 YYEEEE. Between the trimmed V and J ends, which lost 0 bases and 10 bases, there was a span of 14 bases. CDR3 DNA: TGTGCCAGCAGCTTGGGGGGGACTGCGAACGAGCAGTTCTTC. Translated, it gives CASSLGGTANEQFF.

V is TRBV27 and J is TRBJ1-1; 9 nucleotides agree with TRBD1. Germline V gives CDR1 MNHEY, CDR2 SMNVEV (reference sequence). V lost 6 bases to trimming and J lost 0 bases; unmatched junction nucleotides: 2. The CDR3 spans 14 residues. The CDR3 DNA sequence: TGTGCCAGCAGCCGGGACAGGGTGAACACTGAAGCTTTCTTT. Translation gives CASSRDRVNTEAFF.

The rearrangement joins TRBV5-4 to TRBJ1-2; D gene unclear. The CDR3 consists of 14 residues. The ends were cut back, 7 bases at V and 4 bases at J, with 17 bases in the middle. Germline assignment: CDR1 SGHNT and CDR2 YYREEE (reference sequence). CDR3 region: CASSRWESVYGYTF. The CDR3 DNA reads TGTGCCAGCTCCCGGTGGGAGTCGGTCTATGGCTACACCTTC.

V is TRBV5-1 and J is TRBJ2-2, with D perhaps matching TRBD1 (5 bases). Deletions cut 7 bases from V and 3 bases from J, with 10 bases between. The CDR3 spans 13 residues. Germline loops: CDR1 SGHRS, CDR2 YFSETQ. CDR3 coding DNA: TGCGCCAGCCAGGGCGGAGACACCGGGGAGCTGTTTTTT. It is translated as CASQGGDTGELFF.

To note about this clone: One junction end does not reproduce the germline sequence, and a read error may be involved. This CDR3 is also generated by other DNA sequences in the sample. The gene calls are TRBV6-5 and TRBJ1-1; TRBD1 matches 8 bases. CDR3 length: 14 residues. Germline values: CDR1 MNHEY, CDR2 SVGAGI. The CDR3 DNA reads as TGTGCCAGCAGCCCGGACAGGGCGAACACTGAAGCCTTCTTT. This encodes CASSPDRANTEAFF.

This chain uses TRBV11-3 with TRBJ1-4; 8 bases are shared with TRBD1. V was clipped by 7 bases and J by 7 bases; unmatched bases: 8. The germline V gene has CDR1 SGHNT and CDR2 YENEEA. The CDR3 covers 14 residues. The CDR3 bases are TGTGCCAGCAACCAGGGGGCAGATGGTGAAAAACTGTTTTTT. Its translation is CASNQGADGEKLFF.

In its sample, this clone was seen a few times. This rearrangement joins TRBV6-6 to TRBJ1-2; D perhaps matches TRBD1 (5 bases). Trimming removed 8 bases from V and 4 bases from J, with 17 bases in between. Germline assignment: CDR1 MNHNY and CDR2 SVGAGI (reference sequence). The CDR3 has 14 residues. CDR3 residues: CASGPLGGGYGYTF. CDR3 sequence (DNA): TGTGCCAGCGGCCCTTTGGGGGGTGGCTATGGCTACACCTTC.

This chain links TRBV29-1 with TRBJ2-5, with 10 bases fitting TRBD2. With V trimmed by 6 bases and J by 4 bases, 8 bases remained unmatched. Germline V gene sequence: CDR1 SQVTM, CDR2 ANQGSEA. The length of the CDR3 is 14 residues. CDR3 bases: TGCAGCGTAGTGGAGCGGGAGGGCCCAGAGACCCAGTACTTC. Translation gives CSVVEREGPETQYF. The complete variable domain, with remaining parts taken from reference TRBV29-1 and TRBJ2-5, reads SAVISQKPSRDICQRGTSLTIQCQVDSQVTMMFWYRQQPGQSLTLIATANQGSEATYESGFVIDKFPISRPNLTFSTLTVSNMSPEDSSIYLCSVVEREGPETQYFGPGTRLLVL.

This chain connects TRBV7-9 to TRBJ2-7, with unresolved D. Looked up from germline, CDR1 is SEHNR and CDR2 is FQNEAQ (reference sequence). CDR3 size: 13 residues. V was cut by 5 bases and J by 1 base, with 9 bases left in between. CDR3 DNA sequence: TGTGCCAGCAGCGAACACAATTCCTACGAGCAGTACTTC. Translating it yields CASSEHNSYEQYF.

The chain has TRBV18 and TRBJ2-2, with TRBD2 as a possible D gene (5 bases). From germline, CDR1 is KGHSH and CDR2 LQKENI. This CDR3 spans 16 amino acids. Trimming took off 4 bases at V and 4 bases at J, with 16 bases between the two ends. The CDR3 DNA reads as TGTGCCAGCTCACTACTAGAAATGAGAATCACCGGGGAGCTGTTTTTT. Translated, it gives CASSLLEMRITGELFF.

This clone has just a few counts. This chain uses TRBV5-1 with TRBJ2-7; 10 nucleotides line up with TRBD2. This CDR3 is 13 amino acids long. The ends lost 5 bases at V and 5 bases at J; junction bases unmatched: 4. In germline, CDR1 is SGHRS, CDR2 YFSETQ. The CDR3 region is CASSRLAGDEQYF. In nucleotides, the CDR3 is TGCGCCAGCAGTCGACTAGCGGGTGACGAGCAGTACTTC. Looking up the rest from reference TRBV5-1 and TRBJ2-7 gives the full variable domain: KAGVTQTPRYLIKTRGQQVTLSCSPISGHRSVSWYQQTPGQGLQFLFEYFSETQRNKGNFPGRFSGRQFSNSRSEMNVSTLELGDSALYLCASSRLAGDEQYFGPGTRLTVT.

The CDR3 here is CASSQGGPSTDTQYF. The CDR3 region has the DNA TGCGCCAGCAGCCAAGGTGGGCCTAGCACAGATACGCAGTATTTT. This chain joins TRBV4-1 and TRBJ2-3; D is unclear. The CDR3 consists of 15 residues. The germline gives CDR1 MGHRA, CDR2 YSYEKL. The V end lost 1 base, the J end lost 0 bases, and 8 bases lay between the germline ends.

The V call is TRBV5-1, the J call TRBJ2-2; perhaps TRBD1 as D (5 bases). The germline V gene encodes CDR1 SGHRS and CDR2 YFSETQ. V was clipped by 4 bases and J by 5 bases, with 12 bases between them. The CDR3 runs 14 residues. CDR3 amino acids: CASSTSTVTGELFF. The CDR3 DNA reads TGCGCCAGCAGCACCTCGACAGTTACCGGGGAGCTGTTTTTT.

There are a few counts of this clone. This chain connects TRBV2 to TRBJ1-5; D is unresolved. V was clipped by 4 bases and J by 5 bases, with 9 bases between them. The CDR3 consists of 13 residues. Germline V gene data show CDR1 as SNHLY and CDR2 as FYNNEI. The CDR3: CASSVGRDQPQHF. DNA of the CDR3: TGTGCCAGCAGTGTTGGGCGAGATCAGCCCCAGCATTTT.

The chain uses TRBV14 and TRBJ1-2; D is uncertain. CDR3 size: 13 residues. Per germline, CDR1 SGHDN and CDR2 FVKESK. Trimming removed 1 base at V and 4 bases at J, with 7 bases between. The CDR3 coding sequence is TGTGCCAGCAGCCAAGCTCACGGCTATGGCTACACCTTC. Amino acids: CASSQAHGYGYTF.

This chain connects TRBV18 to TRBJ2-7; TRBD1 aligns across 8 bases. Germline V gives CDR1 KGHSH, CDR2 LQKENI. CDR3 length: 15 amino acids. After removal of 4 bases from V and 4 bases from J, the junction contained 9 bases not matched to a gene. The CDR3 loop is CASSRTGGNWYEQYF. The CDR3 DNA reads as TGTGCCAGCTCACGAACAGGGGGTAATTGGTACGAGCAGTACTTC.

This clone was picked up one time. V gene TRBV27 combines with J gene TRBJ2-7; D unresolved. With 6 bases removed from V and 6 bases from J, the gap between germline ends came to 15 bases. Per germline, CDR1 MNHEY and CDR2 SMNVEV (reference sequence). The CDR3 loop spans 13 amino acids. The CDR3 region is CASSPIDYGEQYF. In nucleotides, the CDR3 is TGTGCCAGCAGCCCGATCGATTACGGCGAGCAGTACTTC.

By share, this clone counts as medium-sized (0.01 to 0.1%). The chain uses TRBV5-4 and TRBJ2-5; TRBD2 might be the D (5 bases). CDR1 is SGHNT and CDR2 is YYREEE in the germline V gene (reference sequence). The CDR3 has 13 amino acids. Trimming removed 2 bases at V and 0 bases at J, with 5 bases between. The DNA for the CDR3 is TGTGCCAGCAGCTTCGGGAACCAAGAGACCCAGTACTTC. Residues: CASSFGNQETQYF.